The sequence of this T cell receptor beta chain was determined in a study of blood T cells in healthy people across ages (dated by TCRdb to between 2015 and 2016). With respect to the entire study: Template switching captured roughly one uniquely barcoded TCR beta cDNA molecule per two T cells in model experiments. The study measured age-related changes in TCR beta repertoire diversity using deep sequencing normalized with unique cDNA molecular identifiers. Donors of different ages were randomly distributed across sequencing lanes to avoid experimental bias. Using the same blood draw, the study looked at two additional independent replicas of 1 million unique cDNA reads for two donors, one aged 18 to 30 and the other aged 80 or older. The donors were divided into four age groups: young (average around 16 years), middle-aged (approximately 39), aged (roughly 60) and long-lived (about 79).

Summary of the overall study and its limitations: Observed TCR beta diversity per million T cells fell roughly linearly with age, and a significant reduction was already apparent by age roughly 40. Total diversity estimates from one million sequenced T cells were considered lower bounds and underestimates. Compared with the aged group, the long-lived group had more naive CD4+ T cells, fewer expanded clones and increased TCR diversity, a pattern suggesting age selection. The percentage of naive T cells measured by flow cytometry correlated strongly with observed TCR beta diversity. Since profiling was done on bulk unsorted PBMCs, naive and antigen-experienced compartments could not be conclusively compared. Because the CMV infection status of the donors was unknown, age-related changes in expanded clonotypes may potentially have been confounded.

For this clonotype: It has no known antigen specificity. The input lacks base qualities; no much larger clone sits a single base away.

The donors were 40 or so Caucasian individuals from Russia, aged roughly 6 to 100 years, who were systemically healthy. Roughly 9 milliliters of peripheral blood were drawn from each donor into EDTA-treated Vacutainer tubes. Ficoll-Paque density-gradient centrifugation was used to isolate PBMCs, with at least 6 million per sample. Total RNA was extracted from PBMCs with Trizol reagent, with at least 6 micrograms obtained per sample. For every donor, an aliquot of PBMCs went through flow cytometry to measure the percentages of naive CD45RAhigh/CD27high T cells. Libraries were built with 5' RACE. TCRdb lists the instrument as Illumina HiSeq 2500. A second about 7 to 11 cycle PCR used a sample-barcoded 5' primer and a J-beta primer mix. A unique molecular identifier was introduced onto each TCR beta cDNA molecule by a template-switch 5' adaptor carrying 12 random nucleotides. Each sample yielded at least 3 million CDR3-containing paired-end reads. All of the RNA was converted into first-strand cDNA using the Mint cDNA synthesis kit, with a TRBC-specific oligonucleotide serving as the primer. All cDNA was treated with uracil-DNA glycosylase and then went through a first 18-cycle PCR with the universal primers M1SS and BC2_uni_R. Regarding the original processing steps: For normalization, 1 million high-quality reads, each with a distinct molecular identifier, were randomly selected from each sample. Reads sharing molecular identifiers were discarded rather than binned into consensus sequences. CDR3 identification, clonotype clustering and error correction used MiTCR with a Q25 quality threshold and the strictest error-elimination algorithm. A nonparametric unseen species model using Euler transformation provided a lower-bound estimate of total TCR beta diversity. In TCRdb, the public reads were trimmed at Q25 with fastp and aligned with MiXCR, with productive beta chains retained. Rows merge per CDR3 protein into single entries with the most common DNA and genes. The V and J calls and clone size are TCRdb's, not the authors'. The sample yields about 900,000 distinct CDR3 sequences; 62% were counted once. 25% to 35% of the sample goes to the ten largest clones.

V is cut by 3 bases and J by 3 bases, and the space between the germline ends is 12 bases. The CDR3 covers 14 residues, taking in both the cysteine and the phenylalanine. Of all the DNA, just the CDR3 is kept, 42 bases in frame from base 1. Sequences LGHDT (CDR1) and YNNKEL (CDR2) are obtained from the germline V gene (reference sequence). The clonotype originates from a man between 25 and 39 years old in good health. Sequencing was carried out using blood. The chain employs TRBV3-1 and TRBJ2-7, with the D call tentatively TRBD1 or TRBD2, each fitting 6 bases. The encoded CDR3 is CASSQAGGVYEQYF. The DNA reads TGTGCCAGCAGCCAGGCCGGGGGCGTCTACGAGCAGTACTTC.